The present T cell receptor beta chain was sequenced within a study of T cell responses to AZD1222 COVID-19 vaccine. Study as a whole: Pooled together were second doses at about 4 or about 12 weeks. Study conclusions and caveats: Repertoires were sampled only after the peak T cell response. Close to half of all spike-specific TCRs reportedly target regions of the variants that are unmutated. Donor demographics were predominantly white British with a female majority; clonal diversity may be underestimated.

Turning to this clone: The antigen remains undetermined.

Produced via immunoSEQ multiplex PCR; TCRdb's table is partial and in-frame only. The table has 130,000 or so clones, approximately 94% seen once. The V gene lost 3 bases and the J gene lost 0 bases, with 6 bases spanning the gap. The V gene's germline CDR1 is GTSNPN and CDR2 SVGIG (reference sequence). This CDR3 comprises 14 residues. This clonotype originated in an adult in good health. V is TRBV30 and J is TRBJ1-6; D gene ambiguous. Sequenced material: peripheral blood, taken on day 0 of AZD1222 vaccination. The CDR3 nucleotides are TGTGCCTGGAGGCAGAGCTCCTATAATTCACCCCTCCACTTT. As protein: CAWRQSSYNSPLHF.